This TCR beta chain came from a study of blood T cell repertoires in COVID-19. Study at large: Both acute and convalescent COVID-19 samples were obtained from the United States, Italy and Spain. From T cells, B-cell-depleted T cells, or PBMCs came the material, which was cDNA or gDNA.

CDR3 size: 16 residues. Trimming removed 5 bases from V and 0 bases from J, with 17 bases in between. Germline assignment: CDR1 LNHDA and CDR2 SQIVND (reference sequence). Libraries were prepared by immunoSEQ multiplex PCR; TCRdb keeps only in-frame clonotypes and omits some of them. The sample has roughly 28,000 clones; about nine tenths are singletons. The origin of this receptor is a woman between 45 and 60 years old with active COVID-19. V gene TRBV19 combines with J gene TRBJ2-7, with a tentative D call TRBD1 (6 bases). The sequencing input was peripheral blood. CDR3 in amino acids: CASSPDRQFSSYEQYF. The CDR3 coding sequence is TGTGCCAGTAGTCCTGACAGGCAGTTTAGCTCCTACGAGCAGTACTTC.